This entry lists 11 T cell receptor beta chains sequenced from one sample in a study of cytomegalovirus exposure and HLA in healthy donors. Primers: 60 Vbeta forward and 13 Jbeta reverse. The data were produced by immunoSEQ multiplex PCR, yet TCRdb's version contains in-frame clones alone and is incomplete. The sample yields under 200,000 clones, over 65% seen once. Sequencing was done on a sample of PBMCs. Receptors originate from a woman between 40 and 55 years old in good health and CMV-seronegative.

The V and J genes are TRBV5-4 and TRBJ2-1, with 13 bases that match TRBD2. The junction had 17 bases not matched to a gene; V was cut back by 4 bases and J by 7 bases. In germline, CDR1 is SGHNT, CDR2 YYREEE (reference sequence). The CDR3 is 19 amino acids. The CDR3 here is CASSLGLAGQTPWANEQFF. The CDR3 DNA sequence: TGTGCCAGCAGCCTGGGACTAGCGGGGCAAACTCCATGGGCAAATGAGCAGTTCTTC.

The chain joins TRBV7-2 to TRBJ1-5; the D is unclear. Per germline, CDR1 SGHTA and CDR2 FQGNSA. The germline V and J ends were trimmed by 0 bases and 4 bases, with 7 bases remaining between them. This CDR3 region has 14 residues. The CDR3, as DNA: TGTGCCAGCAGCTTAGCGCCCACTAATCAGCCCCAGCATTTT. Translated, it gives CASSLAPTNQPQHF.

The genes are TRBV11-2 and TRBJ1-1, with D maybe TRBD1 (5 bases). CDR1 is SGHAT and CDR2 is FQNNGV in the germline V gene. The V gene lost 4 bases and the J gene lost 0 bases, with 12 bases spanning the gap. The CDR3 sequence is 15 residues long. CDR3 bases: TGTGCCAGCAGCTCCTGGGGGGGAATGAACACTGAAGCTTTCTTT. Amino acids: CASSSWGGMNTEAFF.

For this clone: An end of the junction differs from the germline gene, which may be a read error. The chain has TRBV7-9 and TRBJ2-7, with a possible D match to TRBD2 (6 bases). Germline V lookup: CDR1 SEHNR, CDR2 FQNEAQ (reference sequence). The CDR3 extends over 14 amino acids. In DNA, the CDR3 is TGTTCCAGCAGCCCCCCGGGACTTATCGGGGAGCAGTACTTC. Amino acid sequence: CSSSPPGLIGEQYF.

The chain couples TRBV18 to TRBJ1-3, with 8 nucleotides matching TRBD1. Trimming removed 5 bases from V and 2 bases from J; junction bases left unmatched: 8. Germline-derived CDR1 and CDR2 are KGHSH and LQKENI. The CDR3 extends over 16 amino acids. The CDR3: CASSMDRAAAGNTIYF. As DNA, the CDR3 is TGTGCCAGCTCAATGGACAGGGCGGCAGCTGGAAACACCATATATTTT. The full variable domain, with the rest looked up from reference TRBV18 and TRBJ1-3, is NAGVMQNPRHLVRRRGQEARLRCSPMKGHSHVYWYRQLPEEGLKFMVYLQKENIIDESGMPKERFSAEFPKEGPSILRIQQVVRGDSAAYFCASSMDRAAAGNTIYFGEGSWLTVV.

As DNA, the CDR3 is TGCGCCAGCAGCTTGGTCGGGTCAGATTCGTTTTTAGACGAGCAGTACTTC. Encoded protein: CASSLVGSDSFLDEQYF. The chain links TRBV5-1 to TRBJ2-7, with D uncertain. CDR1 and CDR2 from the germline V gene are SGHRS and YFSETQ. The CDR3 is 17 amino acids. Trimming removed 0 bases from V and 5 bases from J, with 21 bases in between.

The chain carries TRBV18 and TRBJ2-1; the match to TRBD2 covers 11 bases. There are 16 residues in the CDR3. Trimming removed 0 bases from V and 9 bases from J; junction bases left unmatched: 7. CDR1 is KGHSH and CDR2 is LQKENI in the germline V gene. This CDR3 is CASSPPLLAGVIEQFF. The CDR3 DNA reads TGTGCCAGCTCACCACCGTTACTAGCGGGGGTAATTGAGCAGTTCTTC.

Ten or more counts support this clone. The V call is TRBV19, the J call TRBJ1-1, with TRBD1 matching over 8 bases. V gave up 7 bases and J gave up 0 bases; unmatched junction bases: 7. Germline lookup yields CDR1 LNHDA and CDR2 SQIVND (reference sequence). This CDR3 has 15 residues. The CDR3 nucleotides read TGTGCCAGTAATAACCCGACAGGGGTGAACACTGAAGCTTTCTTT. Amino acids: CASNNPTGVNTEAFF.

The CDR3 DNA is TGTGCCAGCAGCTCACTAGCGGGGGCTAGCACAGATACGCAGTATTTT. This encodes CASSSLAGASTDTQYF. The chain combines TRBV7-9 with TRBJ2-3, with 11 bases fitting TRBD2. CDR3 length: 16 residues. Germline values: CDR1 SEHNR, CDR2 FQNEAQ (reference sequence). After removal of 4 bases from V and 0 bases from J, the junction contained 3 bases not matched to a gene.

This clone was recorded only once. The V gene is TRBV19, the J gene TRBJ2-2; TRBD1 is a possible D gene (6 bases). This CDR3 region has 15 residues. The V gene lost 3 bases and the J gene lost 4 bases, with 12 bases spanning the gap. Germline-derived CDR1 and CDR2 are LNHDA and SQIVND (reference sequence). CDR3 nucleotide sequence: TGTGCCAGTAGTATCCCGGACAGATTCACCGGGGAGCTGTTTTTT. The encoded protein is CASSIPDRFTGELFF.

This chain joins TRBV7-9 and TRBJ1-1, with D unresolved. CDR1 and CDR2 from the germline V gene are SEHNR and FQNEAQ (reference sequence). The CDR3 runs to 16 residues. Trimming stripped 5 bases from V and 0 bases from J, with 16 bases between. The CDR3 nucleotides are TGTGCCAGCAGCGGCCCCGGCGGGCAGCTGAACACTGAAGCTTTCTTT. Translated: CASSGPGGQLNTEAFF.